Each of the 15 T cell receptor beta chains below was sequenced from the same sample in a study of blood T cells in healthy people across ages. Using a J-beta primer mix together with a sample-barcoded 5' primer, a second PCR was run for roughly 6 to 11 cycles. TCRdb re-called the 5' RACE reads through MiXCR, storing one row per CDR3 protein. The profile shows over a million distinct CDR3 sequences, roughly 64% of them singletons. The sample consisted of blood. The receptors originated from a man between 18 and 29 years old in good health.

This clonotype has more than one count but fewer than ten. The chain joins TRBV12-3 or TRBV12-4 to TRBJ1-2; D is undetermined. Trimming took off 3 bases at V and 6 bases at J, with 17 bases between the two ends. This CDR3 has 15 residues. The CDR3 DNA sequence: TGTGCCAGCAGTTTCCTCACAAACCTAGCCCATGGCTACACCTTC. It codes for CASSFLTNLAHGYTF.

This clonotype was recorded a few times. This chain connects TRBV24-1 to TRBJ2-3; 7 bases agree with TRBD1. This CDR3 is 15 amino acids long. Germline V gene sequence: CDR1 KGHDR, CDR2 SFDVKD. Losses at the gene ends were 2 bases for V and 2 bases for J; bases not matched to a gene: 3. The CDR3 is CATSDSTGPTDTQYF. As DNA, the CDR3 is TGTGCCACCAGTGATTCGACAGGGCCCACAGATACGCAGTATTTT.

This rearrangement joins TRBV25-1 to TRBJ2-3, with 8 bases aligning to TRBD2. CDR1 MGHDK and CDR2 SYGVNS come from the germline V gene. CDR3 size: 18 residues. Trimming at V came to 3 bases and at J to 2 bases, leaving 13 bases not matched to a gene. CDR3 sequence reads: CASSEWPSRGASTDTQYF. CDR3 sequence (DNA): TGTGCCAGCAGTGAGTGGCCCTCGCGGGGGGCCTCCACAGATACGCAGTATTTT.

The chain couples TRBV2 to TRBJ2-7, with D possibly matching TRBD1 (6 bases). This CDR3 region has 14 residues. With 4 bases removed from V and 0 bases from J, the gap between germline ends came to 10 bases. CDR1 and CDR2 from the germline V gene are SNHLY and FYNNEI. In nucleotides, the CDR3 is TGTGCCAGCAGTGGCCGGGACACCTCCTACGAGCAGTACTTC. Protein sequence: CASSGRDTSYEQYF.

The chain couples TRBV5-1 to TRBJ1-4; D gene uncertain. There are 16 residues in the CDR3. Germline V gene sequence: CDR1 SGHRS, CDR2 YFSETQ. V was shortened by 0 bases and J by 4 bases, with 13 bases between the two germline ends. The DNA of the CDR3 is TGCGCCAGCAGCTTGGAATTCCGGCAGCGTAATGAAAAACTGTTTTTT. Its translation: CASSLEFRQRNEKLFF.

A word on this clonotype: The DNA is omitted, as the CDR3 cannot be located on it reliably, and the CDR3 follows TCRdb's listing. The rearrangement links TRBV24-1 to TRBJ2-4. From its first to its last residue, the CDR3 has 14 amino acids. Germline CDR1 is KGHDR and CDR2 is SFDVKD. The CDR3: CATSAFGEGNIQYF.

The chain recombines TRBV7-2 with TRBJ2-7, with a possible D match to TRBD2 (7 bases). The germline CDR1 and CDR2 sequences are SGHTA and FQGNSA. V was clipped by 3 bases and J by 5 bases, with 14 bases between them. The CDR3 sequence is 14 residues long. DNA for the CDR3: TGTGCCAGCAGCTTTCGGGGGGCGATCCACGAGCAGTACTTC. Protein: CASSFRGAIHEQYF.

The V gene is TRBV20-1, the J gene TRBJ2-4; TRBD1 is a possible D gene (7 bases). The last part of the DNA fits TRBJ2-7 better; the J call may be wrong. The CDR3 sequence is 16 residues long. Germline values: CDR1 DFQATT, CDR2 SNEGSKA (reference sequence). The CDR3 reads CSARDGGTATSYEQYF. The DNA for the CDR3 is TGCAGTGCTAGAGATGGGGGGACAGCAACATCCTACGAGCAGTACTTC.

This clonotype showed up just a few times. This chain joins TRBV6-2 or TRBV6-3 and TRBJ2-4; D gene ambiguous. The V and J ends lost 6 bases and 4 bases respectively, with 10 bases between them. The CDR3 is 13 residues long. From germline, CDR1 is MNHEY and CDR2 SVGEGT. CDR3 in amino acids: CASRLDGKNIQYF. As DNA, the CDR3 is TGTGCCAGCAGACTTGACGGAAAAAACATTCAGTACTTC.

The V gene is TRBV14, the J gene TRBJ1-2; TRBD1 matches 10 bases. Germline lookup yields CDR1 SGHDN and CDR2 FVKESK. Trimming at V came to 2 bases and at J to 4 bases, leaving 7 bases not matched to a gene. The CDR3 runs 16 residues. In nucleotides, the CDR3 is TGTGCCAGCAGCCAACATCTCGGGACAGGGGTCTATGGCTACACCTTC. Amino acid sequence: CASSQHLGTGVYGYTF.

J is TRBJ1-5 and V is TRBV2, with D perhaps TRBD1 (5 bases). Trimming took 6 bases from V and 0 from J, leaving 12 bases between them. Germline-derived CDR1 and CDR2 are SNHLY and FYNNEI. This CDR3 is built from 15 residues. The CDR3 loop is CASRDNRISNQPQHF. The CDR3 DNA sequence: TGTGCCAGCAGGGACAACAGGATTAGCAATCAGCCCCAGCATTTT.

In this sample, this clonotype turned up many times. This chain links TRBV20-1 with TRBJ1-2; D gene uncertain. V lost 1 base to trimming and J lost 7 bases, with 13 bases between them. The germline V gene has CDR1 DFQATT and CDR2 SNEGSKA (reference sequence). The CDR3 length is 13 residues. The CDR3 bases are TGCAGTGCTAGAGTTGCCAGCTCCTTTGGCTACACCTTC. Amino acids: CSARVASSFGYTF.

This clonotype was counted between two and nine times. The chain links TRBV29-1 to TRBJ2-5; 12 bases align to TRBD2. Germline CDR1 and CDR2: SQVTM and ANQGSEA. The junction had 7 bases not matched to a gene; V was cut back by 4 bases and J by 4 bases. The CDR3 is made up of 15 amino acids. The CDR3, as DNA: TGCAGCGTTGGCCTAGCGGGAGGGCCTGCAGAGACCCAGTACTTC. It yields the protein CSVGLAGGPAETQYF.

This clonotype showed up just a few times. This chain joins TRBV10-3 and TRBJ2-1, with TRBD2 as a possible D gene (6 bases). CDR3 size: 14 residues. The ends were cut back, 5 bases at V and 1 base at J, with 9 bases in the middle. CDR1 is ENHRY, CDR2 SYGVKD, per germline. The CDR3 sequence: CAISPRGSYNEQFF. The CDR3 region has the DNA TGTGCCATCAGTCCGCGGGGTTCCTACAATGAGCAGTTCTTC.

This clonotype was picked up a small number of times. The chain links TRBV6-5 to TRBJ2-7; 9 bases match TRBD2. This CDR3 contains 15 residues. After removal of 3 bases from V and 1 base from J, the junction contained 4 bases not matched to a gene. Looked up from germline, CDR1 is MNHEY and CDR2 is SVGAGI. The CDR3 reads CASSYLAGSSYEQYF. The CDR3 coding sequence is TGTGCCAGCAGTTATCTAGCGGGGTCGTCCTACGAGCAGTACTTC.